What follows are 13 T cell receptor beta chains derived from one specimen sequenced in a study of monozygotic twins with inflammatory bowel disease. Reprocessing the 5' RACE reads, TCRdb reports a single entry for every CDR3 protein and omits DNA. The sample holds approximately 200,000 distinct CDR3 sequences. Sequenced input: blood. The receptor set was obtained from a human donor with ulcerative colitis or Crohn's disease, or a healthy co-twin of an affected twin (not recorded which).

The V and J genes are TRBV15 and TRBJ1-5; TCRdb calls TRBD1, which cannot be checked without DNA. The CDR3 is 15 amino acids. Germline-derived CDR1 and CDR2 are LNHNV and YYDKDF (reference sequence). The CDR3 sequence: CATSRVTTGTQPQHF.

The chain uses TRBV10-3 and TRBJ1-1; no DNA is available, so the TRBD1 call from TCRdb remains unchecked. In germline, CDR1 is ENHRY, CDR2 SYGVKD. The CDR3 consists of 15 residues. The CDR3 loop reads CAISEPVGDSPFEIF.

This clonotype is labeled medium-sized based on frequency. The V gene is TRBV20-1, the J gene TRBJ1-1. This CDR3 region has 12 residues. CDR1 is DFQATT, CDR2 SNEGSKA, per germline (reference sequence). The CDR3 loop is CSAPHGFTEAFF.

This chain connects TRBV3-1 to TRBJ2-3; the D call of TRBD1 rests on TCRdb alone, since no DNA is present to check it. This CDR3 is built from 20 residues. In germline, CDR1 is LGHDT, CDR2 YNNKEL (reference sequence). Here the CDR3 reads CASSQGMLGGGAPRTDTQYF.

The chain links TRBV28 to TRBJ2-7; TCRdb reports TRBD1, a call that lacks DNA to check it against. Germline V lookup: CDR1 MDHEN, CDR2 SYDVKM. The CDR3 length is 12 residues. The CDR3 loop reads CASSLFGQVGYF.

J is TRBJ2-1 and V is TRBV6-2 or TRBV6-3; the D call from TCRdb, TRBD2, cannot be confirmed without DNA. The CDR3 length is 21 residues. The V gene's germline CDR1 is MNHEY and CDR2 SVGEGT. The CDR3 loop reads CASSHLKSGTSGGSSYNEQFF.

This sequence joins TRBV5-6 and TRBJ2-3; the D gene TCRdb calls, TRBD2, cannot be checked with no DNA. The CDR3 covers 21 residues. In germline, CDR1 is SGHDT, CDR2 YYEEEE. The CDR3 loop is CASSGDRRDGPFRYSTDTQYF.

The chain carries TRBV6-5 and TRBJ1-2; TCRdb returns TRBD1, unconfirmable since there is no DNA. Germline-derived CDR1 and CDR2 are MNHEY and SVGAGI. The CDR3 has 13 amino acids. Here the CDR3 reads CASSYGTGMGYTF.

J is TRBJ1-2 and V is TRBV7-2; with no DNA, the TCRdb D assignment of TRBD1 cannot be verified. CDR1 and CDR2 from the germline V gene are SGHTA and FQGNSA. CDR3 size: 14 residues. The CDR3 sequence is CASSWTTGNYGYTF.

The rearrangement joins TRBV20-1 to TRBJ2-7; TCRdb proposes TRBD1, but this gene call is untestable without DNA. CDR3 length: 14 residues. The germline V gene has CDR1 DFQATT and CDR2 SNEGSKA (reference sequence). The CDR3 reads CSARRGGGDYEQYF.

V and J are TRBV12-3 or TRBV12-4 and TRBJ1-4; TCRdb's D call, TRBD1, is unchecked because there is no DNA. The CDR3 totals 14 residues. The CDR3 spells CASSFPGQNEKLFF.

This CDR3 is CSAGGVNTEAFF. J is TRBJ1-1 and V is TRBV20-1; the TRBD1 assignment by TCRdb is unverifiable without DNA. The CDR3 sequence is 12 residues long. Germline lookup yields CDR1 DFQATT and CDR2 SNEGSKA (reference sequence).

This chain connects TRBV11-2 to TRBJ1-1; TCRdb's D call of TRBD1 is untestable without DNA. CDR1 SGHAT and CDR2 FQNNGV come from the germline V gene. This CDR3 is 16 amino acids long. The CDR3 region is CASSSWTGGLLTEAFF.